This T cell receptor beta chain is from a study of response to subunit inactivated influenza vaccine. Regarding the study as a whole: A suggestion made by the authors is that each seasonal influenza vaccination recruits few new T cells.

A remark on this clonotype: Its antigen remains unknown.

TCRdb independently ran MiXCR on the RT-PCR reads; one entry per CDR3 protein. The sample includes 170,000 or so distinct CDR3 sequences, roughly a tenth seen only once; the top ten take around 33%. Germline V gives CDR1 MDHEN, CDR2 SYDVKM. V lost 2 bases, J lost 7 bases, and 12 bases lay in between. The CDR3 contains 14 residues. The sample was CD8+ T cells sorted from PBMCs, taken less than 30 months after vaccination. The receptor's source is a man between 50 and 75 years old who received an inactivated influenza vaccine. The chain employs TRBV28 and TRBJ1-5, with TRBD1 as a possible D gene (6 bases). CDR3 in amino acids: CASSLGGLSQPQHF. DNA of the CDR3: TGTGCCAGCAGTTTAGGGGGGCTGAGCCAGCCCCAGCATTTT.